This T cell receptor (beta chain) was recorded in a study of blood T cell repertoires in COVID-19. About the research overall: The samples span acute and convalescent COVID-19 from the United States, Italy and Spain. PBMCs, B-cell-depleted T cells, or T cells provided the cDNA or gDNA that made up the material.

Under the authors' procedure: Reference gene primer amplification gave estimated nucleated cell counts. Method: immunoSEQ multiplex PCR; TCRdb's copy keeps in-frame clones and lacks some. V, J and clone size reflect that table, while D and trimming were determined from the DNA. The table includes around 99,000 clones, roughly nine tenths detected once. Trimming left V 0 bases short and J 4 bases short, with 7 bases between. Per germline, CDR1 MNHEY and CDR2 SVGAGI. The CDR3 length is 14 residues. The receptor's source is a man in his forties or fifties with acute or convalescent COVID-19. Sample: peripheral blood. The chain uses TRBV6-5 and TRBJ1-5; D is undetermined. The CDR3 nucleotides are TGTGCCAGCAGTTACTCTTCGGGGAATCAGCCCCAGCATTTT. Translation: CASSYSSGNQPQHF.